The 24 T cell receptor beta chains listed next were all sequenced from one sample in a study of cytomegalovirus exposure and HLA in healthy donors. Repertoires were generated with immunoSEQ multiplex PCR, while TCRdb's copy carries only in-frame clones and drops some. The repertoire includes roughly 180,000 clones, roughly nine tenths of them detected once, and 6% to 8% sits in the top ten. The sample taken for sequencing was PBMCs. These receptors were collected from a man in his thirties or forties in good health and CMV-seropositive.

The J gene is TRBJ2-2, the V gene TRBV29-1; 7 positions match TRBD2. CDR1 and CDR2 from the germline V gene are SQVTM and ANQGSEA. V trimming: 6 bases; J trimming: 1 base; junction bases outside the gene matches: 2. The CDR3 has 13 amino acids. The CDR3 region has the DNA TGCAGCGTCGCTAGCGGGAACACCGGGGAGCTGTTTTTT. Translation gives CSVASGNTGELFF.

The CDR3 sequence: CASRASTDQPQHF. CDR3 DNA sequence: TGTGCCAGCAGAGCCTCGACGGATCAGCCCCAGCATTTT. The V call is TRBV6-1, the J call TRBJ1-5; D gene uncertain. Trimming took 6 bases from V and 5 from J, leaving 11 bases between them. The CDR3 covers 13 residues. Germline assignment: CDR1 MNHNS and CDR2 SASEGT.

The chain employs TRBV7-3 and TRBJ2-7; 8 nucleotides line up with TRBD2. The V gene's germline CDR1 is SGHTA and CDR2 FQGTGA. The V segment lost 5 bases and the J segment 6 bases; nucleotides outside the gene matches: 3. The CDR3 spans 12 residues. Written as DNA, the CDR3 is TGTGCCAGCAGCCCCGGGAGGGTCGAGCAGTACTTC. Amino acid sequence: CASSPGRVEQYF.

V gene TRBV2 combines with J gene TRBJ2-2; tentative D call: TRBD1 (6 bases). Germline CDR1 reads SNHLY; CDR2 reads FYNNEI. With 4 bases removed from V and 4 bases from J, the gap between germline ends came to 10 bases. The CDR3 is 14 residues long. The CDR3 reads CASSAQGPTGELFF. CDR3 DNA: TGTGCCAGCAGTGCACAGGGACCCACCGGGGAGCTGTTTTTT.

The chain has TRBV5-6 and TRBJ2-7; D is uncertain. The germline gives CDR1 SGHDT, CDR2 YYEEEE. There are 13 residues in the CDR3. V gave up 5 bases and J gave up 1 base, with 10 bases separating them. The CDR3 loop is CASRLLGSYEQYF. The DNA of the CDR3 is TGTGCCAGCAGACTCCTAGGTTCCTACGAGCAGTACTTC.

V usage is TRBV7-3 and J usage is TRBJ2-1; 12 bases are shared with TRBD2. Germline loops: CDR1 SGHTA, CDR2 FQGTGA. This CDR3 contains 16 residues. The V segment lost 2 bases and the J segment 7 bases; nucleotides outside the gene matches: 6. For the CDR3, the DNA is TGTGCCAGCAGCTTAGAAGGACTAGCGGGAAGGAATGAGCAGTTCTTC. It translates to CASSLEGLAGRNEQFF.

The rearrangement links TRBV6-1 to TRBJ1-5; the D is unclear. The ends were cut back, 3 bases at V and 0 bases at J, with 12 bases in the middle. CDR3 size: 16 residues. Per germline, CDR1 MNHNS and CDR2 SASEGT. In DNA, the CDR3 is TGTGCCAGCAGTGATGAGCGGGTTTATAGCAATCAGCCCCAGCATTTT. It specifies CASSDERVYSNQPQHF.

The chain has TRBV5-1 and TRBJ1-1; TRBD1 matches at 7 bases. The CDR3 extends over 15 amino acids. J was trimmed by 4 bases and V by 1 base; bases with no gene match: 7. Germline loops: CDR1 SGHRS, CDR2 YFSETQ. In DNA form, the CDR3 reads TGCGCCAGCAGCTTGCTCCAGGGGGTGGGCACTGAAGCTTTCTTT. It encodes CASSLLQGVGTEAFF.

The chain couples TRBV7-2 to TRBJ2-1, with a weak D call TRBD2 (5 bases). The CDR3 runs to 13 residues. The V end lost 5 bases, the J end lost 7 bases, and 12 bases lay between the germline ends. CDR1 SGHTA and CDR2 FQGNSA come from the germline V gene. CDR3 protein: CASSAVARNEQFF. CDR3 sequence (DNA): TGTGCCAGCAGCGCAGTAGCGAGGAATGAGCAGTTCTTC.

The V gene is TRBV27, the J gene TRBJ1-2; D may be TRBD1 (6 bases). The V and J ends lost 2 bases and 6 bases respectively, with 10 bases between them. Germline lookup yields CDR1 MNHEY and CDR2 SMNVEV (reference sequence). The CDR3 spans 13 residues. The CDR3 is CASSLAGADGYTF. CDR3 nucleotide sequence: TGTGCCAGCAGTTTAGCGGGGGCTGATGGCTACACCTTC.

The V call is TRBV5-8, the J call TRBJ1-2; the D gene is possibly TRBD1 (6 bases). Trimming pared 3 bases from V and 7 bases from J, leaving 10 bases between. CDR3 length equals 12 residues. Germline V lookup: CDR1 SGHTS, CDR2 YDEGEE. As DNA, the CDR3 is TGTGCCAGCAGCTCGACAGGTCGTGGCTACACCTTC. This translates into CASSSTGRGYTF.

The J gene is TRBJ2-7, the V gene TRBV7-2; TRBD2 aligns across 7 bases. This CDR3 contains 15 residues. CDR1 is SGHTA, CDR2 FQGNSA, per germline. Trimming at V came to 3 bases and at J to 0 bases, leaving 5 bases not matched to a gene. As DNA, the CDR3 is TGTGCCAGCAGCTTTTGGGAGGGCCCCTCCTACGAGCAGTACTTC. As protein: CASSFWEGPSYEQYF.

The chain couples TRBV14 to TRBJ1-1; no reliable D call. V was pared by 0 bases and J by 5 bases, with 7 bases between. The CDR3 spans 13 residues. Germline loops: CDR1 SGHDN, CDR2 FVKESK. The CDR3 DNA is TGTGCCAGCAGCCAAGAGGGGAGAACTGAAGCTTTCTTT. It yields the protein CASSQEGRTEAFF.

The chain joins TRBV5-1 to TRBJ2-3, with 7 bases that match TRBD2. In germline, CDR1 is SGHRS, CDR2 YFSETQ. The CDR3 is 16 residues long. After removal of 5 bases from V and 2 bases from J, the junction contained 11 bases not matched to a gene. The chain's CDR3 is CASRRGLSGDTDTQYF. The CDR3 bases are TGCGCCAGCAGGAGGGGACTATCGGGGGACACAGATACGCAGTATTTT. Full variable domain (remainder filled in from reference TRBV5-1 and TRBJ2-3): KAGVTQTPRYLIKTRGQQVTLSCSPISGHRSVSWYQQTPGQGLQFLFEYFSETQRNKGNFPGRFSGRQFSNSRSEMNVSTLELGDSALYLCASRRGLSGDTDTQYFGPGTRLTVL.

Here the CDR3 DNA reads TGCGCCAGCAGCTACCCGCGGGGGGGGTACAATGAGCAGTTCTTC. Protein product: CASSYPRGGYNEQFF. This sequence joins TRBV5-1 and TRBJ2-1; 9 nucleotides line up with TRBD2. V lost 3 bases to trimming and J lost 4 bases; unmatched junction nucleotides: 5. Germline values: CDR1 SGHRS, CDR2 YFSETQ. CDR3 length: 15 residues.

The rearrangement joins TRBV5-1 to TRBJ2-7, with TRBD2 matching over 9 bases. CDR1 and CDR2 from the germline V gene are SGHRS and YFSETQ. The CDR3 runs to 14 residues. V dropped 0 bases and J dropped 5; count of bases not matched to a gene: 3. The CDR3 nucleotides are TGCGCCAGCAGCTTGGTTAGCGGGAGTGACGAGCAGTACTTC. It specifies CASSLVSGSDEQYF.

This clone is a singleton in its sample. CDR3 in amino acids: CASHPRARNYGYTF. Written as DNA, the CDR3 is TGTGCCTCTCACCCGAGAGCTCGAAACTATGGCTACACCTTC. This chain uses TRBV19 with TRBJ1-2; no clear D. CDR3 length: 14 residues. The germline V gene has CDR1 LNHDA and CDR2 SQIVND (reference sequence). With 11 bases removed from V and 2 bases from J, the gap between germline ends came to 18 bases.

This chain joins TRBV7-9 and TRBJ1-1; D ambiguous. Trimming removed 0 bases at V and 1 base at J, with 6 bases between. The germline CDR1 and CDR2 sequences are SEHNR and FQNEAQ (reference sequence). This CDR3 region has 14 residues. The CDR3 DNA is TGTGCCAGCAGCTTAGCGCACGGGAACACTGAAGCTTTCTTT. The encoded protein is CASSLAHGNTEAFF.

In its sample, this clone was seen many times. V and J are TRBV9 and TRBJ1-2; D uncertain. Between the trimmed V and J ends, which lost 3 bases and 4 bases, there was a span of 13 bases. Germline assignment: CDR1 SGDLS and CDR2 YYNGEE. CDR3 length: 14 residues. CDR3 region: CASSGPVAGYGYTF. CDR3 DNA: TGTGCCAGCAGCGGTCCGGTGGCAGGCTATGGCTACACCTTC.

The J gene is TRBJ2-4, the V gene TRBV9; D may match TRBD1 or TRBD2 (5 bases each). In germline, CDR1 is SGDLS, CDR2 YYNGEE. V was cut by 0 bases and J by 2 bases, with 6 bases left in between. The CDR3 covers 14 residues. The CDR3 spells CASSVGGSKNIQYF. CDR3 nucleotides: TGTGCCAGCAGCGTAGGGGGGTCCAAAAACATTCAGTACTTC. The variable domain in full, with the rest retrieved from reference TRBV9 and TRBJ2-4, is DSGVTQTPKHLITATGQRVTLRCSPRSGDLSVYWYQQSLDQGLQFLIQYYNGEERAKGNILERFSAQQFPDLHSELNLSSLELGDSALYFCASSVGGSKNIQYFGAGTRLSVL.

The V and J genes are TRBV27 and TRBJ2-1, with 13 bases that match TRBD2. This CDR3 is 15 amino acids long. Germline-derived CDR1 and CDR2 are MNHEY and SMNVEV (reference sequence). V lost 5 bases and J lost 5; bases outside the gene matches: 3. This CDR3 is CASSTGTSGDNEQFF. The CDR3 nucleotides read TGTGCCAGCAGTACCGGGACTAGCGGGGACAATGAGCAGTTCTTC.

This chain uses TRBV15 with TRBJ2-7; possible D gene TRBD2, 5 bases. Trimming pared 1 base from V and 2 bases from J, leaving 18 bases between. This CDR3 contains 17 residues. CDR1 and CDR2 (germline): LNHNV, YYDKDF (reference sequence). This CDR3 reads CATSRATVGVGTYEQYF. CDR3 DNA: TGTGCCACCAGCAGAGCCACGGTCGGGGTTGGGACCTACGAGCAGTACTTC.

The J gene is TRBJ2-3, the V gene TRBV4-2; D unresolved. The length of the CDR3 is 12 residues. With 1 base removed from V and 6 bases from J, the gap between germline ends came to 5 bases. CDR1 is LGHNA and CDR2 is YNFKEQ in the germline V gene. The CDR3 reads CASSQARDTQYF. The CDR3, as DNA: TGTGCCAGCAGCCAAGCTCGGGATACGCAGTATTTT.

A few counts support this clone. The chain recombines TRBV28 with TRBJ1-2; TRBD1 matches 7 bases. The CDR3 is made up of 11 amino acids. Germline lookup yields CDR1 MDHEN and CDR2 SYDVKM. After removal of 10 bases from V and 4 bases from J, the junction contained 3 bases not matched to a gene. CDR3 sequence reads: CATAGGYGYTF. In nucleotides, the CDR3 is TGTGCCACCGCAGGGGGCTATGGCTACACCTTC.